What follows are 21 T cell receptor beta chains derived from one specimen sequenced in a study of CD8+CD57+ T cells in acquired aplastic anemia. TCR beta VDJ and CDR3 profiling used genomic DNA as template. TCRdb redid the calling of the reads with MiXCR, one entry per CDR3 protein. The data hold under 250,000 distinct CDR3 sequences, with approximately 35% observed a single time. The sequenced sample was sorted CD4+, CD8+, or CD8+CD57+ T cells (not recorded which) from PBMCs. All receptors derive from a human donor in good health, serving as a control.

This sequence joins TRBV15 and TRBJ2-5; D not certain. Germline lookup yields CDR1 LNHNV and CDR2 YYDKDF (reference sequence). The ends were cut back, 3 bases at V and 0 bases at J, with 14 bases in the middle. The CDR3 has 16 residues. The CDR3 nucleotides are TGTGCCACCAGCAGTGAGTCAGGCAGGTACCAAGAGACCCAGTACTTC. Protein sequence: CATSSESGRYQETQYF.

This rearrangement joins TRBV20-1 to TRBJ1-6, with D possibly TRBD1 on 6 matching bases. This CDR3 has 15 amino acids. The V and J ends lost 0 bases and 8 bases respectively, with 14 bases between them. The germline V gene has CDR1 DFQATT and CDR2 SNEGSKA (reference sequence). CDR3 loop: CSARERQEDDSPLHF. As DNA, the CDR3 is TGCAGTGCTAGAGAGCGACAGGAGGATGATTCACCCCTCCACTTT.

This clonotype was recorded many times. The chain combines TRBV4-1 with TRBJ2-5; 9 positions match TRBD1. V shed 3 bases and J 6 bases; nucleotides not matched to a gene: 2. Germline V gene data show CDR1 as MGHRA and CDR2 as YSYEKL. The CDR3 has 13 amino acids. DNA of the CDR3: TGCGCCAGCAGCCAGGACAGGGGTCAGACCCAGTACTTC. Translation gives CASSQDRGQTQYF.

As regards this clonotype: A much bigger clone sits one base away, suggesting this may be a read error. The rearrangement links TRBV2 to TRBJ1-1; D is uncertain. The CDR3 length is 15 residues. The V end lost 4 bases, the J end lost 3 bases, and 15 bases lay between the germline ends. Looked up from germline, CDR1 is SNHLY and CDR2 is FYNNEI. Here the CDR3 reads CASSGSPRSDTEAFF. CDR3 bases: TGTGCCAGCAGTGGATCGCCGCGGTCCGACACTGAAGCTTTCTTT.

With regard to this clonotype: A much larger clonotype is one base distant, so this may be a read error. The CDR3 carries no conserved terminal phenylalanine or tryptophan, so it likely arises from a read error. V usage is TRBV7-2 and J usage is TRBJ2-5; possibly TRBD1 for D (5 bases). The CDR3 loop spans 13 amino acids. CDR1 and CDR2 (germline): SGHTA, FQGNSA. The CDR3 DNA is TGCGCCAGCAGCCAGTTCAGGGAAGAGACCCAGTACTCC. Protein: CASSQFREETQYS.

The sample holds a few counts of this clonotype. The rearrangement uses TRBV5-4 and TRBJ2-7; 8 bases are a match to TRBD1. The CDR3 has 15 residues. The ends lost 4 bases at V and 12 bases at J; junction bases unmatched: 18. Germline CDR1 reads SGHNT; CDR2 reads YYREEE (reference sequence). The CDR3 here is CASSPRGDRRDYWYF. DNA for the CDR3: TGTGCCAGCAGCCCGAGAGGGGACAGGCGCGACTATTGGTACTTC.

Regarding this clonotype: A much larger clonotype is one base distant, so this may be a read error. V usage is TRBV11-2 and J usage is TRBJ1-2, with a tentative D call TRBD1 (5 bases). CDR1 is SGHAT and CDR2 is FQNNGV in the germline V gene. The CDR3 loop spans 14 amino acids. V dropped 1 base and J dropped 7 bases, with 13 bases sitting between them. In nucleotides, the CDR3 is TGTGCCAGCAGCTTAGTGCCGATCGGGACTGGCTACACCTTC. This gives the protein CASSLVPIGTGYTF. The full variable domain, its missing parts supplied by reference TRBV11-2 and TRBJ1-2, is EAGVAQSPRYKIIEKRQSVAFWCNPISGHATLYWYQQILGQGPKLLIQFQNNGVVDDSQLPKDRFSAERLKGVDSTLKIQPAKLEDSAVYLCASSLVPIGTGYTFGSGTRLTVV.

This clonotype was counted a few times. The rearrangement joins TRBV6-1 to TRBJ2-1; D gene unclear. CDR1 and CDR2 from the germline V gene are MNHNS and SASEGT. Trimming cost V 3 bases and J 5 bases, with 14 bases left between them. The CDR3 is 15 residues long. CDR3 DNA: TGTGCCAGCAGTGATAAACACAGTCTCAACAATGAGCAGTTCTTC. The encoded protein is CASSDKHSLNNEQFF.

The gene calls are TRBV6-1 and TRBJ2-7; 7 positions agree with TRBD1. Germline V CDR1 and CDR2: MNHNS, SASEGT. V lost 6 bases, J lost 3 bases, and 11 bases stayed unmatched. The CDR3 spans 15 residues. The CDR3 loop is CASRKLRDSGYEQYF. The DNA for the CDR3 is TGTGCCAGCAGGAAACTGAGGGACAGCGGCTACGAGCAGTACTTC.

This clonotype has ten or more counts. The CDR3 here is CASSLRQGDTEAFF. The CDR3 DNA reads TGTGCCAGCAGCTTAAGGCAGGGGGACACTGAAGCTTTCTTT. V is TRBV7-3 and J is TRBJ1-1; 7 bases match TRBD1. Germline V gives CDR1 SGHTA, CDR2 FQGTGA. CDR3 size: 14 residues. V gave up 1 base and J gave up 3 bases; unmatched junction bases: 2.

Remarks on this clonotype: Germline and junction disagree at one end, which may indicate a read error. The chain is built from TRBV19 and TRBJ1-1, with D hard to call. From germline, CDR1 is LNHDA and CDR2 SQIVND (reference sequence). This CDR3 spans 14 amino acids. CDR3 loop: CASSRGGTNAEAFF. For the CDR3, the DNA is TGTGCCAGTAGTAGGGGAGGAACGAACGCTGAAGCCTTCTTT.

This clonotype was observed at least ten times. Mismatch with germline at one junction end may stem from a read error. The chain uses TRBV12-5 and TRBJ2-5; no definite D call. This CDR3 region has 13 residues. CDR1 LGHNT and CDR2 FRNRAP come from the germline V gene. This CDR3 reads CASGPAGQGTQYF. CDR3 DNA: TGTGCTAGTGGGCCCGCAGGTCAAGGGACCCAGTACTTC.

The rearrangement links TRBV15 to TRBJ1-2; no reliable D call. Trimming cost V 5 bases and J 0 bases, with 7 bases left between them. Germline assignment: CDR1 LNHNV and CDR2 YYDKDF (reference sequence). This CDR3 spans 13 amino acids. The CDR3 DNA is TGTGCCACCAGCGGGGAGTCTAACTATGGCTACACCTTC. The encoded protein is CATSGESNYGYTF.

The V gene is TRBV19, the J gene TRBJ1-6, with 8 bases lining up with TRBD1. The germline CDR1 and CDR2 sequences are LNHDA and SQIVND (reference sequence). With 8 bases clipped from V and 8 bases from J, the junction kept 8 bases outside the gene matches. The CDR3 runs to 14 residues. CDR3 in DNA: TGTGCCAGTGCGGACAGGGTAGGGGATTCACCCCTCCACTTT. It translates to CASADRVGDSPLHF.

CDR3 nucleotide sequence: TGCGCCAGCAGCCAAGATTCTAGATTTGGGAGCTCCTACAATGAGCAGTTCTTC. Translating gives CASSQDSRFGSSYNEQFF. V and J are TRBV4-1 and TRBJ2-1, with a tentative D call TRBD2 (5 bases). Between the trimmed V and J ends, which lost 0 bases and 0 bases, there was a span of 15 bases. The germline CDR1 and CDR2 sequences are MGHRA and YSYEKL. This CDR3 has 18 amino acids.

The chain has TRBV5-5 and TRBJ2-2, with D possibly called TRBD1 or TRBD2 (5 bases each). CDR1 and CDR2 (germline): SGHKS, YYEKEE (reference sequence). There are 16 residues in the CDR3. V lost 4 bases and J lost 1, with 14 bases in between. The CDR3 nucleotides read TGTGCCAGCAGCCTAGCCCCCACAGGGAACACCGGGGAGCTGTTTTTT. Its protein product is CASSLAPTGNTGELFF.

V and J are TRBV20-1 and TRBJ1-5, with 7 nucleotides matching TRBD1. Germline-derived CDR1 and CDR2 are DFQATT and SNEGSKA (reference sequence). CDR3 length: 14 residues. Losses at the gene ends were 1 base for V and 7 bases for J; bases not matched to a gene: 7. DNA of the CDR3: TGCAGTGCTAGAGTGCCAGGGGGTGTCCAGCCCCAGCATTTT. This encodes CSARVPGGVQPQHF.

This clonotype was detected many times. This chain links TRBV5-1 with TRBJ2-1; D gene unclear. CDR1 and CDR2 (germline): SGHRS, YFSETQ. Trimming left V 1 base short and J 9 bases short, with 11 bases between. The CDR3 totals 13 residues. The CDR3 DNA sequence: TGCGCCAGCAGCTTGCAATGGGGTGGTGAGCAGTTCTTC. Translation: CASSLQWGGEQFF.

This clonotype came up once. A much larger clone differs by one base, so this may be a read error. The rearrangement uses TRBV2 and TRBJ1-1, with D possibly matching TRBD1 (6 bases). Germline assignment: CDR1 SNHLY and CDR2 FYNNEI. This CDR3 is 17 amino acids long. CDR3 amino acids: CASSVSLRGEAGTGAFF. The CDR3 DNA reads TGTGCCAGCAGTGTGTCCCTCAGGGGCGAGGCCGGCACTGGAGCTTTCTTT.

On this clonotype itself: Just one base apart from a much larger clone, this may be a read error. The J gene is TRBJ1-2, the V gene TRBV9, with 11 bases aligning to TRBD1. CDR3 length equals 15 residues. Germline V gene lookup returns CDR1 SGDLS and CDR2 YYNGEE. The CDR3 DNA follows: TGTGCCGGCAGCGCCATGGGACAGGGGGGATCTGGCTACACCTTC. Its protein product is CAGSAMGQGGSGYTF.

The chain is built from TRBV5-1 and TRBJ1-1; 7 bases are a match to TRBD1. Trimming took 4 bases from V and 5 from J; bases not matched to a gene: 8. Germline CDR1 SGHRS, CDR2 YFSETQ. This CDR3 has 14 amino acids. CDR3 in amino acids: CASSQGGGRTEAFF. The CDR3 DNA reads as TGCGCCAGCAGCCAGGGGGGGGGCAGAACTGAAGCTTTCTTT.